This T cell receptor (beta chain) derives from a study of blood T cell repertoires in COVID-19. Method: immunoSEQ multiplex PCR; TCRdb's copy keeps in-frame clones and lacks some. The data show approximately 170,000 clones, approximately 82% seen once. The CDR3 is made up of 13 amino acids. CDR1 is LNHDA and CDR2 is SQIVND in the germline V gene (reference sequence). The ends were cut back, 5 bases at V and 9 bases at J, with 14 bases in the middle. This receptor was taken from an elderly woman with active or convalescent COVID-19. This rearrangement joins TRBV19 to TRBJ2-1, with a possible D match to TRBD1 (6 bases). Sequenced: peripheral blood. The CDR3 DNA sequence: TGTGCCAGTAGTGTACAGGGAGAAGGTGAGCAGTTCTTC. Residues: CASSVQGEGEQFF. The whole variable domain, filled in from reference TRBV19 and TRBJ2-1, reads DGGITQSPKYLFRKEGQNVTLSCEQNLNHDAMYWYRQDPGQGLRLIYYSQIVNDFQKGDIAEGYSVSREKKESFPLTVTSAQKNPTAFYLCASSVQGEGEQFFGPGTRLTVL.